This entry lists 17 T cell receptor beta chains sequenced from one sample in a study of shared clonotypes between healthy human individuals. Profiling relied on immunoSEQ multiplex PCR, and the TCRdb table lists in-frame clones only, not all of them. The profile shows more than 850,000 clones, about 80% of them singletons. Sequenced material: memory CD4+ T cells from PBMCs. Subset: CD45RA-negative fraction. The source of these receptors is a man younger than 35 in good health. Some clones in this sample may be carry-over from other donors' samples.

CDR3: CASSTGFFEQFF. The CDR3 DNA reads as TGTGCCAGCAGTACAGGGTTCTTTGAGCAGTTCTTC. The chain recombines TRBV11-2 with TRBJ2-1; possibly TRBD1 for D (6 bases). The CDR3 sequence is 12 residues long. The V and J ends lost 6 bases and 9 bases respectively, with 12 bases between them. Germline CDR1 is SGHAT and CDR2 is FQNNGV.

The genes are TRBV7-3 and TRBJ2-7; 12 bases are a match to TRBD1. The CDR3 spans 14 residues. CDR1 and CDR2 (germline): SGHTA, FQGTGA. J gave up 7 bases and V 4 bases, and 5 bases lay outside the gene matches. The CDR3 loop is CASSSGQGAREQYF. Written as DNA, the CDR3 is TGTGCCAGCAGCTCGGGACAGGGGGCGCGGGAGCAGTACTTC. The complete variable domain, with remaining parts taken from reference TRBV7-3 and TRBJ2-7, reads GAGVSQTPSNKVTEKGKYVELRCDPISGHTALYWYRQSLGQGPEFLIYFQGTGAADDSGLPNDRFFAVRPEGSVSTLKIQRTERGDSAVYLCASSSGQGAREQYFGPGTRLTVT.

The V and J genes are TRBV7-7 and TRBJ2-5; the match to TRBD2 covers 10 bases. Germline V gives CDR1 SSHAT, CDR2 FNYEAQ (reference sequence). Unmatched junction bases numbered 13, after V lost 5 bases and J lost 7 bases. The CDR3 totals 16 residues. CDR3 protein: CASSPMRSSGSVTQYF. In nucleotides, the CDR3 is TGTGCCAGCAGCCCAATGCGATCTAGCGGGAGCGTGACCCAGTACTTC. The variable domain in full, with the rest retrieved from reference TRBV7-7 and TRBJ2-5, is GAGVSQSPRYKVTKRGQDVTLRCDPISSHATLYWYQQALGQGPEFLTYFNYEAQPDKSGLPSDRFSAERPEGSISTLTIQRTEQRDSAMYRCASSPMRSSGSVTQYFGPGTRLLVL.

This clone was seen a handful of times. V is TRBV30 and J is TRBJ2-2; 8 positions match TRBD1. J lost 5 bases, V lost 2 bases, and 7 bases had no gene match. The CDR3 contains 15 residues. Looked up from germline, CDR1 is GTSNPN and CDR2 is SVGIG (reference sequence). CDR3 DNA sequence: TGTGCCTGGAGTTTACGGCAGGGGGCGACCGGGGAGCTGTTTTTT. This sequence encodes CAWSLRQGATGELFF.

A single count supports this clone. The chain links TRBV4-1 to TRBJ2-3; TRBD2 matches at 11 bases. CDR1 and CDR2 (germline): MGHRA, YSYEKL. V lost 0 bases to trimming and J lost 3 bases; unmatched junction nucleotides: 2. There are 16 residues in the CDR3. CDR3 residues: CASSQERTSGTDTQYF. The CDR3 DNA reads TGCGCCAGCAGCCAAGAACGGACTAGCGGGACAGATACGCAGTATTTT.

This clone has just one count. The chain couples TRBV27 to TRBJ2-7, with D possibly TRBD1 on 5 matching bases. The CDR3 spans 14 residues. From germline, CDR1 is MNHEY and CDR2 SMNVEV (reference sequence). V lost 3 bases and J 0 bases, leaving 9 bases between the germline ends. CDR3 residues: CASSLADSSYEQYF. CDR3 coding DNA: TGTGCCAGCAGTTTGGCCGACAGCTCCTACGAGCAGTACTTC.

The J gene is TRBJ2-1, the V gene TRBV5-8, with 8 bases matching TRBD2. CDR1 and CDR2 (germline): SGHTS, YDEGEE. The V and J ends lost 0 bases and 7 bases, in that order; junction bases with no gene match: 3. This CDR3 region has 14 residues. The CDR3 loop reads CASSLAGTRNEQFF. The CDR3 DNA is TGTGCCAGCAGCTTGGCAGGGACTAGGAATGAGCAGTTCTTC.

About this clone itself: This same CDR3 is encoded by further DNA sequences in the sample. The chain has TRBV5-1 and TRBJ2-1, with 9 bases fitting TRBD2. The J segment lost 3 bases and the V segment lost 0 bases, leaving 1 base of the junction unmatched. Per germline, CDR1 SGHRS and CDR2 YFSETQ. This CDR3 is built from 15 residues. The DNA of the CDR3 is TGCGCCAGCAGCTTGGGTAGCGGGAGCTACAATGAGCAGTTCTTC. As protein: CASSLGSGSYNEQFF.

This clone was detected only a few times. The same CDR3 also results from other DNA sequences found in this sample. This sequence joins TRBV30 and TRBJ1-5; D not certain. The germline V gene encodes CDR1 GTSNPN and CDR2 SVGIG (reference sequence). The CDR3 length is 13 residues. The V and J ends lost 0 bases and 2 bases respectively, with 5 bases between them. The CDR3: CAWSVQGNQPQHF. Written as DNA, the CDR3 is TGTGCCTGGAGTGTGCAGGGCAATCAGCCCCAGCATTTT.

With regard to this clone: Other DNA sequences of this sample code for an identical CDR3. V gene TRBV15 combines with J gene TRBJ2-1; possibly TRBD2 for D (5 bases). Trimming shortened V by 5 bases and J by 4 bases, and 12 bases separated the two germline ends. CDR1 is LNHNV, CDR2 YYDKDF, per germline (reference sequence). The CDR3 is 14 residues long. The CDR3 region has the DNA TGTGCCACCAGCGGGGTCCGGGGATACAATGAGCAGTTCTTC. It specifies CATSGVRGYNEQFF.

With respect to this clone: Other DNA sequences in this specimen translate into the identical CDR3. This chain uses TRBV28 with TRBJ1-6; a possible D gene is TRBD1 (5 bases). The CDR3 has 15 residues. Germline V lookup: CDR1 MDHEN, CDR2 SYDVKM. The V gene lost 6 bases and the J gene lost 3 bases, with 12 bases spanning the gap. CDR3 bases: TGTGCCAGCAGGCCAACAGGAGTCTATAATTCACCCCTCCACTTT. Translated: CASRPTGVYNSPLHF.

This clone was counted between two and nine times. The chain recombines TRBV18 with TRBJ1-1; 7 bases map to TRBD1. The CDR3 length is 15 residues. Looked up from germline, CDR1 is KGHSH and CDR2 is LQKENI. The V segment lost 3 bases and the J segment 3 bases; nucleotides outside the gene matches: 7. CDR3 loop: CASSPRQGGDTEAFF. CDR3 DNA sequence: TGTGCCAGCTCACCTCGACAGGGTGGGGACACTGAAGCTTTCTTT.

The chain carries TRBV27 and TRBJ2-7, with 14 bases identical to TRBD2. Per the germline V gene, CDR1 is MNHEY and CDR2 is SMNVEV (reference sequence). This CDR3 has 17 amino acids. J gave up 0 bases and V 4 bases, and 5 bases lay outside the gene matches. The CDR3 nucleotides read TGTGCCAGCAGTTGGAGACTAGCGGGAGGGCTCTCCTACGAGCAGTACTTC. Translated: CASSWRLAGGLSYEQYF.

The chain recombines TRBV19 with TRBJ2-1; 15 positions agree with TRBD2. V lost 5 bases to trimming and J lost 0 bases; unmatched junction nucleotides: 8. The CDR3 is 19 amino acids. Looked up from germline, CDR1 is LNHDA and CDR2 is SQIVND (reference sequence). The CDR3, as DNA: TGTGCCAGTAGTTCAGGACTAGCGGGAGGGGAGAGCTCCTACAATGAGCAGTTCTTC. Translating gives CASSSGLAGGESSYNEQFF.

The J gene is TRBJ2-2, the V gene TRBV18, with D hard to call. CDR3 length: 15 amino acids. Germline V gene data show CDR1 as KGHSH and CDR2 as LQKENI. Trimming removed 3 bases at V and 2 bases at J, with 10 bases between. This CDR3 is CASSPGQQNTGELFF. The CDR3 bases are TGTGCCAGCTCACCGGGCCAGCAAAACACCGGGGAGCTGTTTTTT.

This clone was picked up many times. The rearrangement links TRBV5-1 to TRBJ1-6, with a weak D call TRBD1 (6 bases). This CDR3 spans 16 amino acids. Germline V gene sequence: CDR1 SGHRS, CDR2 YFSETQ. V lost 5 bases to trimming and J lost 9 bases, with 21 bases between them. CDR3 loop: CASREQTGLSSSPLHF. The CDR3 DNA sequence: TGCGCCAGCAGGGAGCAGACAGGCTTATCATCTTCACCCCTCCACTTT.

The chain carries TRBV10-3 and TRBJ1-3; maybe TRBD1 (6 bases). Germline V gives CDR1 ENHRY, CDR2 SYGVKD. Between the trimmed V and J ends, which lost 4 bases and 2 bases, there was a span of 15 bases. The CDR3 is 16 residues long. In DNA form, the CDR3 reads TGTGCCATCAGTGGTGGTCAGGGGACGCCTGGAAACACCATATATTTT. Protein sequence: CAISGGQGTPGNTIYF.